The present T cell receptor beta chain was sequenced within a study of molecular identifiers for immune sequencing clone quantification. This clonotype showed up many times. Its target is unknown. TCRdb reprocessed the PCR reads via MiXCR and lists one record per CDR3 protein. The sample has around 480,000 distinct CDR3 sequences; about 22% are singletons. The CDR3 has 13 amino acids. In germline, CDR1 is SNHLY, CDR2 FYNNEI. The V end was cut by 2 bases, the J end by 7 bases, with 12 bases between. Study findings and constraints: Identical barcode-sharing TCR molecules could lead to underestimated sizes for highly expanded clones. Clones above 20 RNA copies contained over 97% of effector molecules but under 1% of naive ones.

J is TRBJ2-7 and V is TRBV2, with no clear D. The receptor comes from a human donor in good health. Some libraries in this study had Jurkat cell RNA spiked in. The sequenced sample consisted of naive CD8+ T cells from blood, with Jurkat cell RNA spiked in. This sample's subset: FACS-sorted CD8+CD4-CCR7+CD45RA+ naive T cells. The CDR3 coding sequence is TGTGCCAGCAGTGAATGGGTAGAACGAGAGCAGTACTTC. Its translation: CASSEWVEREQYF.